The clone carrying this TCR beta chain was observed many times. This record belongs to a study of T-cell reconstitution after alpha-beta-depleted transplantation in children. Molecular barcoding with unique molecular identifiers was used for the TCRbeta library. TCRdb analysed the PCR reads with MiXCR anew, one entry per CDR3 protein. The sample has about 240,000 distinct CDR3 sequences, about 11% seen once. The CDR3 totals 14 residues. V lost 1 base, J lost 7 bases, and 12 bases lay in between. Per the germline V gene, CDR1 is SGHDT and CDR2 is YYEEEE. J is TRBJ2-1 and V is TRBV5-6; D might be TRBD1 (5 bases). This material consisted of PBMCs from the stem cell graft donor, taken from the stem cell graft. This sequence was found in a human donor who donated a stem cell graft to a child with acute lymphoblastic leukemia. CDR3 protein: CASSLRGLSNEQFF. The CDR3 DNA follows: TGTGCCAGCAGCTTGAGGGGCCTTAGTAATGAGCAGTTCTTC.